This T cell receptor beta chain is drawn from a study of early T cells in non-severe SARS-CoV-2 infection. TCRdb re-derived calls from the 5' RACE reads in MiXCR, one entry per CDR3 protein. Of approximately 81,000 distinct CDR3 sequences listed, more than 5% are singletons. This sequence originates from an adult who was a healthcare worker with PCR-confirmed SARS-CoV-2 infection or an uninfected control (not recorded which). The sequenced sample consisted of whole blood.

The CDR3 loop reads CASSGASGKETQYF. CDR3 sequence (DNA): TGTGCCAGCAGCGGGGCTAGCGGAAAAGAGACCCAGTACTTC. V gene TRBV9 combines with J gene TRBJ2-5; 7 bases match TRBD2. The germline CDR1 and CDR2 sequences are SGDLS and YYNGEE. This CDR3 is 14 amino acids long. The V gene end was trimmed by 3 bases and the J gene end by 3 bases; junction bases not matched to a gene: 5.